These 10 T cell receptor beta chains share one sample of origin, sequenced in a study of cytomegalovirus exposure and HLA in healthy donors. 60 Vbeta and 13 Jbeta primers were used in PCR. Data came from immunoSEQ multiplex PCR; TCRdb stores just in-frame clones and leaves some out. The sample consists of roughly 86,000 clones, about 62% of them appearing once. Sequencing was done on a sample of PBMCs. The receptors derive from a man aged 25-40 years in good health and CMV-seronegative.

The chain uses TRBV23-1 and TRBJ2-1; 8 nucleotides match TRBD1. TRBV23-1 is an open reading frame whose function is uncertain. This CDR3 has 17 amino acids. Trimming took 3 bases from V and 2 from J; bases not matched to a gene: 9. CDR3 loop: CASSHPAGGYTYNEQFF. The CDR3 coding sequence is TGCGCCAGCAGTCACCCAGCAGGGGGCTACACCTACAATGAGCAGTTCTTC.

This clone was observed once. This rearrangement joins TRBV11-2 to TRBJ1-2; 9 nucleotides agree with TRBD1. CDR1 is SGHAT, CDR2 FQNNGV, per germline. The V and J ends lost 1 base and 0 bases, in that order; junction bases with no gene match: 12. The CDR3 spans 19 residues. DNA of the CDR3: TGTGCCAGCAGCTTAGGCTACCGGGACAGGGACGTTTCTAACTATGGCTACACCTTC. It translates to CASSLGYRDRDVSNYGYTF.

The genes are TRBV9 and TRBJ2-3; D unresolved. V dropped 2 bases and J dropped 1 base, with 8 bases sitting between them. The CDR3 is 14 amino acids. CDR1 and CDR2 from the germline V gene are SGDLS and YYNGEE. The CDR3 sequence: CASSVITGTDTQYF. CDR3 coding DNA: TGTGCCAGCAGCGTTATTACAGGCACAGATACGCAGTATTTT. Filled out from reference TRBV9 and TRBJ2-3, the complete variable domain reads DSGVTQTPKHLITATGQRVTLRCSPRSGDLSVYWYQQSLDQGLQFLIQYYNGEERAKGNILERFSAQQFPDLHSELNLSSLELGDSALYFCASSVITGTDTQYFGPGTRLTVL.

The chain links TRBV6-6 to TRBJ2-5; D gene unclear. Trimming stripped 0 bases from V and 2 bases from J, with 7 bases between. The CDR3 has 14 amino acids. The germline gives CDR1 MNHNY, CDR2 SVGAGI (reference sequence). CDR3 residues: CASSYSNYQETQYF. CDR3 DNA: TGTGCCAGCAGTTACTCGAACTATCAAGAGACCCAGTACTTC.

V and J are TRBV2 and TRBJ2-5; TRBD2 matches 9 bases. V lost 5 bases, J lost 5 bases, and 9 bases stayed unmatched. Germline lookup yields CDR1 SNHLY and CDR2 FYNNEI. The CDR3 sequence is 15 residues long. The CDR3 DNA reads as TGTGCCAGCAGTCGCTTAGCGGGAGTCGGGGAGACCCAGTACTTC. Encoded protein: CASSRLAGVGETQYF.

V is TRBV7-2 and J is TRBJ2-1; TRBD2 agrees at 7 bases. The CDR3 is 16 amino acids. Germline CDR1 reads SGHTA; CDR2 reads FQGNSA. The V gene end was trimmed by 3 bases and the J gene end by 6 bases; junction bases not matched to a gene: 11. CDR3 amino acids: CASSFRTGGGGNEQFF. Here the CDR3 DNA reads TGTGCCAGCAGCTTTCGTACGGGGGGAGGAGGCAATGAGCAGTTCTTC.

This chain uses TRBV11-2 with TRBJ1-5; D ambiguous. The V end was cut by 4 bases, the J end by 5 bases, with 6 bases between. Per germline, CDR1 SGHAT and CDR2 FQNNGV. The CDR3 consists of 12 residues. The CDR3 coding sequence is TGTGCCAGCAGCTCCCCGGATCAGCCCCAGCATTTT. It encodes CASSSPDQPQHF. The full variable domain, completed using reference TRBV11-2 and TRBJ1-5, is EAGVAQSPRYKIIEKRQSVAFWCNPISGHATLYWYQQILGQGPKLLIQFQNNGVVDDSQLPKDRFSAERLKGVDSTLKIQPAKLEDSAVYLCASSSPDQPQHFGDGTRLSIL.

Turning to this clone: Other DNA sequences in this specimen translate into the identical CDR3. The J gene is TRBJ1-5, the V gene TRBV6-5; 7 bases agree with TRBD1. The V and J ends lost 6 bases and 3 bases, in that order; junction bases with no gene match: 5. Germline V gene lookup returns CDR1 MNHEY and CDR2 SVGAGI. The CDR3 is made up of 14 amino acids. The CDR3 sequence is CASRRTGANQPQHF. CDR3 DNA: TGTGCCAGCAGGAGGACAGGTGCCAATCAGCCCCAGCATTTT.

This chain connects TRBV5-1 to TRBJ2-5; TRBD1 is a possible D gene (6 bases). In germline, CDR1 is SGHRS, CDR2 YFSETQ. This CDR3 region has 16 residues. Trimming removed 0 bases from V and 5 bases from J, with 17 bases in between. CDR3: CASSLDVGSTGETQYF. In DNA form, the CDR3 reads TGCGCCAGCAGCTTGGACGTGGGTTCTACAGGGGAGACCCAGTACTTC.

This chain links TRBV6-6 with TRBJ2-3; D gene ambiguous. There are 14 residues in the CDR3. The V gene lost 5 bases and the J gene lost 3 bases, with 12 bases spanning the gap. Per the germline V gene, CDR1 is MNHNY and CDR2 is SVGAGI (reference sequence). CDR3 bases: TGTGCCAGCAGTCGACACGGATCTACAGATACGCAGTATTTT. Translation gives CASSRHGSTDTQYF.